The entry that follows covers one T cell receptor beta chain sequence. What it binds is unknown. This sample was taken from a study of cytomegalovirus exposure and HLA in healthy donors. At the level of the study: Within an early data release were about 80 million unique TCRs drawn from HLA-typed donors.

Notes on the study in general: A link between a missense DCLRE1C variant and TCR beta V- and J-gene trimming emerged from a later analysis.

The CDR3 length is 15 residues. The germline gives CDR1 MNHNS, CDR2 SASEGT. Trimming took 7 bases from V and 2 from J, leaving 18 bases between them. Use of 60 Vbeta and 13 Jbeta primers characterized the PCR. Repertoires were generated with immunoSEQ multiplex PCR, while TCRdb's copy carries only in-frame clones and drops some. The table has around 95,000 clones, approximately 72% seen once. V and J are TRBV6-1 and TRBJ2-7; D not certain. The material sequenced was PBMCs. This receptor was taken from a woman between 35 and 50 years old in good health and CMV-seropositive. In DNA, the CDR3 is TGTGCCAGCAACAACGGCCGGGTAAAGACCTACGAGCAGTACTTC. This translates into CASNNGRVKTYEQYF.